This TCR beta chain is drawn from a study of T cells in Graves' hyperthyroidism and ophthalmopathy. This clonotype occurred many times. Its antigen is not known. Uncontrolled infection, other autoimmune disease, pregnancy or lactation disqualified patients from enrolment. Amplified TCR beta CDR3 regions came from RNA transcripts. HTBI primers were used for first-round RT-PCR of the TCR CDR3. TCRdb re-called the multiplex PCR reads with MiXCR, one entry per CDR3 protein. The table shows some 400,000 distinct CDR3 sequences, with 13% occurring only once. CDR3 length: 12 amino acids. Per germline, CDR1 DFQATT and CDR2 SNEGSKA (reference sequence). V lost 5 bases and J lost 8; bases outside the gene matches: 3. Study results and caveats: Within blood appeared most thyroid clonotypes that had expanded above 0.001.

This clonotype was sampled from a man under 40 with Graves' hyperthyroidism that later progressed to Graves' ophthalmopathy. V is TRBV20-1 and J is TRBJ2-1, with 10 positions matching TRBD1. Sequenced material: blood. CDR3 loop: CSAGQGVDEQFF. In DNA form, the CDR3 reads TGCAGTGCTGGACAGGGGGTCGATGAGCAGTTCTTC.